Following are 13 T cell receptor beta chains from one sample sequenced in a study of blood T cells in healthy people across ages. Sample-barcoded 5' priming and a J-beta primer mix drove a second PCR of 7 to 11 cycles. TCRdb redid the calling of the 5' RACE reads with MiXCR, one entry per CDR3 protein. The table has 630,000 or so distinct CDR3 sequences, 32% seen once; the top ten hold just over 15%. The sample consisted of blood. These TCRs come from a woman at least 80 years old in good health.

The genes are TRBV18 and TRBJ1-2; 7 positions agree with TRBD1. The CDR3 length is 15 residues. CDR1 and CDR2 from the germline V gene are KGHSH and LQKENI. Trimming at V came to 4 bases and at J to 5 bases, leaving 10 bases not matched to a gene. CDR3 DNA: TGTGCCAGCTCACACCCAGGGGGAGGTGGGTATGGCTACACCTTC. Its translation: CASSHPGGGGYGYTF.

Ten or more counts support this clonotype. The V call is TRBV12-3 or TRBV12-4, the J call TRBJ2-3, with 12 bases lining up with TRBD2. V shed 5 bases, J shed 7 bases, and the junction held 7 bases outside the gene matches. CDR3 length: 15 residues. The CDR3 DNA follows: TGTGCCAGCAGTCCAGGACTAGCGGGGATGAATACGCAGTATTTT. This sequence encodes CASSPGLAGMNTQYF.

This clonotype was recorded many times. CDR3 coding DNA: TGCAGCGTAGCGACTAGCGGGGGCCGCACAGATACGCAGTATTTT. It yields the protein CSVATSGGRTDTQYF. V gene TRBV29-1 combines with J gene TRBJ2-3; 12 positions agree with TRBD2. Looked up from germline, CDR1 is SQVTM and CDR2 is ANQGSEA. The CDR3 is made up of 15 amino acids. J was trimmed by 1 base and V by 6 bases; bases with no gene match: 5.

The V and J genes are TRBV2 and TRBJ2-7; no clear D. The CDR3 runs 13 residues. V lost 4 bases and J 4 bases, leaving 11 bases between the germline ends. In germline, CDR1 is SNHLY, CDR2 FYNNEI. The CDR3 sequence is CASSAEVAYEQYF. For the CDR3, the DNA is TGTGCCAGCAGTGCCGAGGTGGCTTACGAGCAGTACTTC.

A word on this clonotype: A much larger clone lies a single base off, so this may be a read error. The CDR3 DNA is TGCGCCAGCAGCTCGGGGGGACAATACAATGAGCAGTACTTC. This sequence encodes CASSSGGQYNEQYF. This chain links TRBV5-1 with TRBJ2-1; D is perhaps TRBD2 (7 bases). The J call may be incorrect, as the DNA end agrees better with TRBJ2-7. Germline V gives CDR1 SGHRS, CDR2 YFSETQ. The CDR3 has 14 residues.

This clonotype was detected only once. The chain employs TRBV6-6 and TRBJ2-5; no definite D call. CDR1 is MNHNY, CDR2 SVGAGI, per germline (reference sequence). The CDR3 spans 12 residues. Trimming stripped 5 bases from V and 4 bases from J, with 8 bases between. The chain's CDR3 is CASSGSAETQYF. The CDR3 coding sequence is TGTGCCAGCAGTGGTTCGGCAGAGACCCAGTACTTC.

This clonotype was detected many times. The V and J genes are TRBV3-1 and TRBJ1-4; D not certain. The germline V gene has CDR1 LGHDT and CDR2 YNNKEL (reference sequence). The CDR3 is 16 residues long. V was pared by 0 bases and J by 11 bases, with 19 bases between. The DNA of the CDR3 is TGTGCCAGCAGCCAAGATATGACACGACCGGGTTTGAAACTGTTTTTT. Translating gives CASSQDMTRPGLKLFF.

This clonotype has just a few counts. This chain links TRBV9 with TRBJ2-2; 8 bases match TRBD1. CDR3 length: 15 residues. Germline CDR1 is SGDLS and CDR2 is YYNGEE. V gave up 2 bases and J gave up 3 bases; unmatched junction bases: 3. CDR3 sequence (DNA): TGTGCCAGCAGCGTGGGGACAGGACACACCGGGGAGCTGTTTTTT. It is translated as CASSVGTGHTGELFF.

This clonotype was observed a few times. This could be a read error, since a much larger clone is one nucleotide away. The J gene is TRBJ2-2, the V gene TRBV7-3; possibly TRBD2 for D (5 bases). The germline CDR1 and CDR2 sequences are SGHTA and FQGTGA. The CDR3 extends over 12 amino acids. CDR3 nucleotides: TGTGCCAGCAGCTTTTCGTCCGGGGAGCGGTTTTTT. Encoded protein: CASSFSSGERFF. The entire variable domain, with the rest obtained from reference TRBV7-3 and TRBJ2-2, is as follows: GAGVSQTPSNKVTEKGKYVELRCDPISGHTALYWYRQSLGQGPEFLIYFQGTGAADDSGLPNDRFFAVRPEGSVSTLKIQRTERGDSAVYLCASSFSSGERFFGEGSRLTVL.

Concerning this clonotype itself: A much larger clone differs by one base, so this may be a read error. The chain links TRBV25-1 to TRBJ1-2; D gene unclear. Germline loops: CDR1 MGHDK, CDR2 SYGVNS. Trimming took off 2 bases at V and 3 bases at J, with 7 bases between the two ends. The CDR3 has 13 amino acids. The CDR3 DNA reads as TGTGCCAGCAGTGAAGTCTCCGACTATGGCTACACCTTC. It translates to CASSEVSDYGYTF.

Comment on this clonotype: This may arise from a read error, as a much more abundant clone is one base away. The gene calls are TRBV6-5 and TRBJ2-1, with 9 bases lining up with TRBD2. The CDR3 has 14 amino acids. Germline V gene data show CDR1 as MNHEY and CDR2 as SVGAGI. This chain's CDR3 is CVSRDSGGNNEQFF. The CDR3 DNA reads TGTGTCAGCAGGGATAGCGGGGGTAACAATGAGCAGTTCTTC.

The sample holds a few counts of this clonotype. The chain carries TRBV7-9 and TRBJ2-5, with 12 bases aligning to TRBD2. V shed 3 bases, J shed 11 bases, and the junction held 22 bases outside the gene matches. This CDR3 comprises 19 residues. The germline V gene has CDR1 SEHNR and CDR2 FQNEAQ (reference sequence). CDR3 loop: CASSFKTSGGAFFRNEQYF. The CDR3 DNA sequence: TGTGCCAGCAGCTTTAAGACTAGCGGGGGAGCCTTCTTTCGCAATGAGCAGTACTTC. Drawing the rest from reference TRBV7-9 and TRBJ2-5, the complete variable domain is DTGVSQNPRHKITKRGQNVTFRCDPISEHNRLYWYRQTLGQGPEFLTYFQNEAQLEKSRLLSDRFSAERPKGSFSTLEIQRTEQGDSAMYLCASSFKTSGGAFFRNEQYFGPGTRLLVL.

V is TRBV12-3 or TRBV12-4 and J is TRBJ1-1, with D perhaps matching TRBD1 (5 bases). The CDR3 contains 13 residues. V dropped 3 bases and J dropped 6 bases, with 11 bases sitting between them. The CDR3 DNA reads as TGTGCCAGCAGTTTGACGGGACTTTCTGAAGCTTTCTTT. It yields the protein CASSLTGLSEAFF.